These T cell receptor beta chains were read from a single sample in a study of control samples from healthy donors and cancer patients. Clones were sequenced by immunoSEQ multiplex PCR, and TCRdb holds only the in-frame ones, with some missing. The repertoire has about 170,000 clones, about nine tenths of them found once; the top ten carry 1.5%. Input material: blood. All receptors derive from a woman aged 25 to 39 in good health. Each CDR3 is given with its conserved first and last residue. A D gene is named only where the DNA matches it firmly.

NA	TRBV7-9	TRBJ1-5	TGTGCCAGCAGCTTAGGACAGGTCCATCAGCCCCAGCATTTT	CASSLGQVHQPQHF
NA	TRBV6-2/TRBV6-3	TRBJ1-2	TGTGCCAGCAGTTACGGGGGGATCGGCTACACCTTC	CASSYGGIGYTF
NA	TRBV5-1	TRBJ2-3	TGCGCCAGCAGCTTTGACAGGCCTATCGGGGATACGCAGTATTTT	CASSFDRPIGDTQYF
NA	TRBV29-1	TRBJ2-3	TGCAGCGTTGGAGGAGCTACTAGCACAGATACGCAGTATTTT	CSVGGATSTDTQYF
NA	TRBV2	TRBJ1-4	TGTGCCAGCAGTGATAGTTCAGCAACTAATGAAAAACTGTTTTTT	CASSDSSATNEKLFF
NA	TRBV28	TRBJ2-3	TGTGCCAGCAGTTCCCCAGATACGCAGTATTTT	CASSSPDTQYF
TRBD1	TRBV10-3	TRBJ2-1	TGTGCCATCAGTGAGTCGGCAGGGGGCCCCAATGAGCAGTTCTTC	CAISESAGGPNEQFF
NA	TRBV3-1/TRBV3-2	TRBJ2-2	TGTGCCAGCAGCCAAGGAACGGGGGCCACCGGGGAGCTGTTTTTT	CASSQGTGATGELFF
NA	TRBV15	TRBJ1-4	TGTGCCACCAGCAGAGATCCCCAGGGATCCTCTGAAAAACTGTTTTTT	CATSRDPQGSSEKLFF
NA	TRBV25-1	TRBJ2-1	TGTGCCAGCAGTGAGTCTGGCACAGGCTACAATGAGCAGTTCTTC	CASSESGTGYNEQFF
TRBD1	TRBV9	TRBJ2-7	TGTGCCAGCAGCGTAAGGGACAGCTCCTACGAGCAGTACTTC	CASSVRDSSYEQYF
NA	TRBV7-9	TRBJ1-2	TGTGCCAGCAGCTTAGAGAAGGGTTATGGCTACACCTTC	CASSLEKGYGYTF
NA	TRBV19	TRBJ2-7	TGTGCCAGTAGTCCGAGGACAGTTTACGAGCAGTACTTC	CASSPRTVYEQYF
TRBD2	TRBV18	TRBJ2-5	TGTGCCAGCTCACCATTGGGGGTCCAGAGCGGGAAGGGGAAAGAGACCCAGTACTTC	CASSPLGVQSGKGKETQYF
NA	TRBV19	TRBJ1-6	TGTGCCAGTAGGGGCATTACAAGCTCCTATAATTCACCCCTCCACTTT	CASRGITSSYNSPLHF
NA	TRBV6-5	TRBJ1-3	TGTGCCAGCAGTTACTCGGACAGCTCTGGAAACACCATATATTTT	CASSYSDSSGNTIYF
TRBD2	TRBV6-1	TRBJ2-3	TGTGCCAGCAGTGACGTAGCGGGAGATACGCAGTATTTT	CASSDVAGDTQYF